One sample yielded the 30 T cell receptor beta chains listed below, sequenced in a study of response to subunit inactivated influenza vaccine. Via MiXCR, TCRdb re-called the RT-PCR reads, giving one row per CDR3 protein. Among about 520,000 distinct CDR3 sequences listed, roughly 9.7% were seen once. The sample consisted of PBMCs from blood, taken around seven weeks after vaccination. These receptors were obtained from a man aged 45-65 years who received an inactivated influenza vaccine.

CDR3 residues: CASSRDRLETQYF. CDR3 bases: TGTGCCAGCAGCCGTGACAGGTTGGAGACCCAGTACTTC. The genes are TRBV7-6 and TRBJ2-5; tentatively, D is TRBD1 (6 bases). The CDR3 is 13 amino acids. CDR1 is SGHVS, CDR2 FNYEAQ, per germline. V lost 5 bases and J 5 bases, leaving 12 bases between the germline ends. The whole variable domain, filled in from reference TRBV7-6 and TRBJ2-5, reads GAGVSQSPRYKVTKRGQDVALRCDPISGHVSLYWYRQALGQGPEFLTYFNYEAQQDKSGLPNDRFSAERPEGSISTLTIQRTEQRDSAMYRCASSRDRLETQYFGPGTRLLVL.

The chain carries TRBV14 and TRBJ1-4; maybe TRBD1 (6 bases). The length of the CDR3 is 14 residues. Germline-derived CDR1 and CDR2 are SGHDN and FVKESK. V dropped 1 base and J dropped 5 bases, with 8 bases sitting between them. The CDR3 region has the DNA TGTGCCAGCAGCCAAGGGACAGTGAATGAAAAACTGTTTTTT. Amino acids: CASSQGTVNEKLFF.

V is TRBV7-9 and J is TRBJ2-1; 11 nucleotides align to TRBD2. The CDR3 consists of 15 residues. CDR1 SEHNR and CDR2 FQNEAQ come from the germline V gene (reference sequence). V trimming: 7 bases; J trimming: 5 bases; junction bases outside the gene matches: 7. The CDR3 DNA reads TGTGCCAGCACCTGGGGACTAGCGGTTAACAATGAGCAGTTCTTC. It is translated as CASTWGLAVNNEQFF.

This clonotype was seen only a few times. CDR3 DNA: TGCGCCAGCAGCTTGAGTCCGGGACAGGGGGCGGCAAACTATGGCTACACCTTC. This sequence encodes CASSLSPGQGAANYGYTF. The chain combines TRBV5-1 with TRBJ1-2, with 12 bases lining up with TRBD1. V lost 1 base to trimming and J lost 2 bases; unmatched junction nucleotides: 9. Germline CDR1 SGHRS, CDR2 YFSETQ. The CDR3 consists of 18 residues.

J is TRBJ2-2 and V is TRBV20-1; 8 bases align to TRBD2. V shed 0 bases and J 2 bases; nucleotides not matched to a gene: 8. The CDR3 sequence is 17 residues long. Germline CDR1 and CDR2: DFQATT and SNEGSKA (reference sequence). CDR3 in DNA: TGCAGTGCTAGAGATTTTGCTAGCGGGCCAAACACCGGGGAGCTGTTTTTT. It codes for CSARDFASGPNTGELFF.

There are a few counts of this clonotype. The rearrangement joins TRBV4-2 to TRBJ2-1; TRBD2 matches at 13 bases. The CDR3 runs 21 residues. The germline gives CDR1 LGHNA, CDR2 YNFKEQ. Trimming took 1 base from V and 3 from J; bases not matched to a gene: 15. CDR3 sequence reads: CASSQVAVGLAGVGGYNEQFF. The CDR3 nucleotides are TGTGCCAGCAGCCAAGTTGCCGTTGGACTAGCGGGAGTTGGGGGCTACAATGAGCAGTTCTTC.

This clonotype was detected a few times. DNA of the CDR3: TGTGCCAGCAGCCCTGACGCTAGCGGGAGGGCCTATGAGCAGTTCTTC. Protein product: CASSPDASGRAYEQFF. The chain couples TRBV5-6 to TRBJ2-1, with TRBD2 matching over 12 bases. This CDR3 is built from 16 residues. The junction had 10 bases not matched to a gene; V was cut back by 4 bases and J by 8 bases. Germline V gene lookup returns CDR1 SGHDT and CDR2 YYEEEE.

A few counts support this clonotype. The V gene is TRBV18, the J gene TRBJ2-1, with D possibly TRBD2 on 6 matching bases. The CDR3 contains 16 residues. CDR1 and CDR2 (germline): KGHSH, LQKENI. V was shortened by 0 bases and J by 4 bases, with 13 bases between the two germline ends. The CDR3 region is CASSPPALAKYNEQFF. The CDR3 DNA reads as TGTGCCAGCTCACCACCGGCGCTAGCGAAGTACAATGAGCAGTTCTTC. Full variable domain (remainder filled in from reference TRBV18 and TRBJ2-1): NAGVMQNPRHLVRRRGQEARLRCSPMKGHSHVYWYRQLPEEGLKFMVYLQKENIIDESGMPKERFSAEFPKEGPSILRIQQVVRGDSAAYFCASSPPALAKYNEQFFGPGTRLTVL.

The chain combines TRBV4-3 with TRBJ1-6; TRBD1 agrees at 7 bases. This CDR3 is built from 15 residues. In germline, CDR1 is LGHNA, CDR2 YSLEER. Trimming cost V 0 bases and J 7 bases; bases outside gene matches: 3. The chain's CDR3 is CASSQDPGGNSPLHF. DNA for the CDR3: TGCGCCAGCAGCCAAGATCCAGGGGGAAATTCACCCCTCCACTTT.

This clonotype has ten or more counts. The rearrangement links TRBV29-1 to TRBJ2-4; TRBD2 matches at 11 bases. The length of the CDR3 is 17 residues. In germline, CDR1 is SQVTM, CDR2 ANQGSEA. V was clipped by 4 bases and J by 3 bases; unmatched bases: 11. The DNA for the CDR3 is TGCAGCGTTGGAGTACTAGCGGGAGCGCTAGGCAAAAACATTCAGTACTTC. Translated: CSVGVLAGALGKNIQYF.

This clonotype was counted only a few times. The chain uses TRBV20-1 and TRBJ2-5; perhaps D is TRBD1 or TRBD2 (5 bases each). This CDR3 spans 12 amino acids. Germline lookup yields CDR1 DFQATT and CDR2 SNEGSKA (reference sequence). The CDR3 loop is CSRGTGQETQYF. The DNA for the CDR3 is TGCAGCCGGGGAACAGGTCAAGAGACCCAGTACTTC.

The table lists this clonotype with a few counts. This rearrangement joins TRBV5-5 to TRBJ1-6, with D hard to call. This CDR3 contains 14 residues. The V gene's germline CDR1 is SGHKS and CDR2 YYEKEE (reference sequence). Trimming cost V 1 base and J 7 bases, with 9 bases left between them. The CDR3 reads CASSLPQQNSPLHF. Here the CDR3 DNA reads TGTGCCAGCAGCTTGCCACAGCAGAATTCACCCCTCCACTTT.

This clonotype was counted ten times or more. The genes are TRBV4-3 and TRBJ2-5; 8 bases fit TRBD1. Germline-derived CDR1 and CDR2 are LGHNA and YSLEER. CDR3 length equals 14 residues. J was trimmed by 4 bases and V by 4 bases; bases with no gene match: 5. The DNA for the CDR3 is TGCGCCAGCAGCCGCGGACAGGGAAGAGAGACCCAGTACTTC. Its translation: CASSRGQGRETQYF.

The chain joins TRBV19 to TRBJ1-1; tentative D call: TRBD1 (5 bases). The CDR3 has 15 amino acids. CDR1 is LNHDA and CDR2 is SQIVND in the germline V gene (reference sequence). Trimming cost V 5 bases and J 4 bases, with 17 bases left between them. Here the CDR3 reads CASSERGSSGTEAFF. The CDR3 DNA sequence: TGTGCCAGTAGTGAACGGGGCTCAAGCGGCACTGAAGCTTTCTTT. The entire variable domain, with the rest obtained from reference TRBV19 and TRBJ1-1, is as follows: DGGITQSPKYLFRKEGQNVTLSCEQNLNHDAMYWYRQDPGQGLRLIYYSQIVNDFQKGDIAEGYSVSREKKESFPLTVTSAQKNPTAFYLCASSERGSSGTEAFFGQGTRLTVV.

This clonotype was observed a few times. The chain's CDR3 is CASSQTSGSYSYEQYF. The CDR3 DNA follows: TGCGCCAGCAGCCAAACTAGCGGGAGTTACTCCTACGAGCAGTACTTC. V is TRBV4-1 and J is TRBJ2-7; 11 bases align to TRBD2. CDR1 and CDR2 from the germline V gene are MGHRA and YSYEKL. The junction had 3 bases not matched to a gene; V was cut back by 2 bases and J by 0 bases. The CDR3 totals 16 residues.

This clonotype has at least ten counts. The chain couples TRBV5-1 to TRBJ2-4, with 8 bases matching TRBD1. The junction had 3 bases not matched to a gene; V was cut back by 4 bases and J by 0 bases. The CDR3 totals 15 residues. Germline CDR1 SGHRS, CDR2 YFSETQ. CDR3 DNA: TGCGCCAGCAGCCTTCAGGGGGCAGCCAAAAACATTCAGTACTTC. Translation gives CASSLQGAAKNIQYF.

The chain is built from TRBV28 and TRBJ1-2, with D tentatively TRBD1 (5 bases). This CDR3 is built from 14 residues. Looked up from germline, CDR1 is MDHEN and CDR2 is SYDVKM. Trimming removed 1 base at V and 7 bases at J, with 13 bases between. CDR3: CASSLLQRGGGYTF. DNA for the CDR3: TGTGCCAGCAGTTTATTACAAAGGGGCGGTGGCTACACCTTC.

Ten or more counts support this clonotype. This chain joins TRBV5-1 and TRBJ2-7; the D gene is possibly TRBD2 (6 bases). The CDR3 is made up of 15 amino acids. The germline V and J ends were trimmed by 4 bases and 0 bases, with 14 bases remaining between them. CDR1 and CDR2 from the germline V gene are SGHRS and YFSETQ. The CDR3 DNA is TGCGCCAGCAGCCCCGGGGGTGCGAGCTCCTACGAGCAGTACTTC. Encoded protein: CASSPGGASSYEQYF.

V gene TRBV12-3 or TRBV12-4 combines with J gene TRBJ1-5; D gene ambiguous. The CDR3 is 13 residues long. The V end was cut by 7 bases, the J end by 5 bases, with 12 bases between. The CDR3 loop is CASKKTVDQPQHF. The CDR3 DNA reads TGTGCCAGCAAAAAAACTGTGGATCAGCCCCAGCATTTT.

V is TRBV21-1 and J is TRBJ1-2; the table calls TRBD1, which could not be checked here. TRBV21-1 is an annotated pseudogene. CDR3 length equals 16 residues. The CDR3 region is CASSKRAGKPVGGYTF. Written as DNA, the CDR3 is TGTGCCAGCAGCAAAAGGGCAGGGAAGCCAGTGGGTGGCTACACCTTC.

This chain uses TRBV7-6 with TRBJ2-7; D uncertain. Trimming shortened V by 2 bases and J by 5 bases, and 7 bases separated the two germline ends. CDR1 is SGHVS, CDR2 FNYEAQ, per germline. The CDR3 covers 12 residues. The CDR3 nucleotides are TGTGCCAGCAGCTTAAAGAACCACGAGCAGTACTTC. This codes for CASSLKNHEQYF.

This clonotype was counted only a few times. V is TRBV29-1 and J is TRBJ2-1, with 9 nucleotides matching TRBD1. This CDR3 spans 19 amino acids. CDR1 is SQVTM and CDR2 is ANQGSEA in the germline V gene. Unmatched junction bases numbered 17, after V lost 0 bases and J lost 5 bases. CDR3 sequence reads: CSVEDWGQGPGGAHNEQFF. In nucleotides, the CDR3 is TGCAGCGTTGAAGATTGGGGACAGGGCCCGGGAGGCGCCCACAATGAGCAGTTCTTC.

V is TRBV7-2 and J is TRBJ1-1, with D perhaps TRBD1 (5 bases). V lost 2 bases to trimming and J lost 1 base, with 8 bases between them. This CDR3 spans 14 amino acids. CDR1 and CDR2 from the germline V gene are SGHTA and FQGNSA. The CDR3 region is CASSLIQGNTEAFF. CDR3 bases: TGTGCCAGCAGCTTAATCCAGGGGAACACTGAAGCTTTCTTT.

This clonotype was counted only a few times. The chain links TRBV5-6 to TRBJ2-7; no clear D. The CDR3 totals 14 residues. Trimming cost V 0 bases and J 3 bases, with 10 bases left between them. The germline CDR1 and CDR2 sequences are SGHDT and YYEEEE. The chain's CDR3 is CASSLGLSNYEQYF. The CDR3 DNA reads as TGTGCCAGCAGCTTGGGACTGTCAAACTACGAGCAGTACTTC.

V gene TRBV5-5 combines with J gene TRBJ2-5, with unresolved D. Trimming took 0 bases from V and 1 from J, leaving 10 bases between them. The CDR3 runs 15 residues. Looked up from germline, CDR1 is SGHKS and CDR2 is YYEKEE (reference sequence). CDR3: CASSLDRVSQETQYF. In DNA form, the CDR3 reads TGTGCCAGCAGCTTGGACCGTGTCAGCCAAGAGACCCAGTACTTC.

The chain is built from TRBV7-6 and TRBJ2-6; possibly TRBD1 or TRBD2 for D (5 bases each). V was clipped by 3 bases and J by 0 bases, with 15 bases between them. The V gene's germline CDR1 is SGHVS and CDR2 FNYEAQ. CDR3 length: 18 amino acids. CDR3 bases: TGTGCCAGCAGCTTGGCCGCAGGGACCTACTCTGGGGCCAACGTCCTGACTTTC. Protein product: CASSLAAGTYSGANVLTF.

V gene TRBV7-9 combines with J gene TRBJ1-2, with D hard to call. The CDR3 has 15 residues. CDR1 and CDR2 (germline): SEHNR, FQNEAQ (reference sequence). Trimming shortened V by 1 base and J by 0 bases, and 9 bases separated the two germline ends. The CDR3 region is CASSLESAANYGYTF. Here the CDR3 DNA reads TGTGCCAGCAGCTTAGAGTCGGCCGCTAACTATGGCTACACCTTC.

A remark on this clonotype: A read error may account for a junction end that differs from germline. The chain uses TRBV4-2 and TRBJ2-7; D perhaps matches TRBD1 (6 bases). The V gene's germline CDR1 is LGHNA and CDR2 YNFKEQ. The CDR3 spans 15 residues. The CDR3 DNA follows: TGTACCAGCAGCCAAGTGTACAGGGTTGTCAACGAGCAGTACTTC. Translation gives CTSSQVYRVVNEQYF.

This clonotype was observed a handful of times. The gene calls are TRBV5-1 and TRBJ2-6, with D maybe TRBD1 (5 bases). CDR3 size: 13 residues. Trimming removed 6 bases at V and 3 bases at J, with 7 bases between. In germline, CDR1 is SGHRS, CDR2 YFSETQ. The chain's CDR3 is CASKQVGANVLTF. For the CDR3, the DNA is TGCGCCAGCAAACAGGTTGGGGCCAACGTCCTGACTTTC.

This clonotype was seen a handful of times. V gene TRBV14 combines with J gene TRBJ2-5; tentative D call: TRBD2 (6 bases). The CDR3 length is 15 residues. Deletions cut 2 bases from V and 4 bases from J, with 14 bases between. The V gene's germline CDR1 is SGHDN and CDR2 FVKESK. The CDR3 sequence: CASSQNQGGPETQYF. The CDR3 nucleotides are TGTGCCAGCAGCCAAAATCAGGGAGGCCCAGAGACCCAGTACTTC.